This is a list of T cell receptor beta chains from one sample in a study of identical twins. A single record per CDR3 protein comes from TCRdb applying MiXCR to the 5' RACE reads. This sample has under 900,000 distinct CDR3 sequences, with approximately 18% found just once. These records were also assigned to another study, of T cells expressing NK-cell markers.

Sample: PBMCs. The receptor set was obtained from a woman younger than 30 in good health. Both conserved end residues are part of each CDR3. Fields, in order: V gene, J gene, clone size, CDR3 protein. Some rows mark clone size as missing; the rest say once, few, many or name a class of expanded clone.

TRBV7-9,TRBJ2-1,many,CASSPFSGDEQFF
TRBV5-1,TRBJ2-1,.,CASGRTSGRANEQFF
TRBV6-2/TRBV6-3,TRBJ2-1,.,CASSWTSGRPRNGEQFF
TRBV6-1,TRBJ2-1,.,CASTLSGRVAEQFF
TRBV2,TRBJ2-1,few,CATVGESGKGNEQFF
TRBV12-3/TRBV12-4,TRBJ2-2,.,CASSLVPGFFGELFF
TRBV18,TRBJ1-2,.,CASSPPAGNYGYTF
TRBV10-3,TRBJ1-2,few,CAIVNRTANYGYTF
TRBV10-3,TRBJ1-5,few,CAISVSSDQPQHF
TRBV29-1,TRBJ2-3,.,CSSGLSTDTQYF
TRBV7-9,TRBJ2-1,few,CASSLTGTIDEQFF
TRBV7-7,TRBJ2-3,.,CASSLGLGAGDEDTQYF
TRBV3-1,TRBJ2-1,.,CASSWGLANYNEQFF
TRBV5-1,TRBJ2-1,few,CASGIAGVNNEQFF
TRBV20-1,TRBJ2-3,few,CSARSSGGRDTQYF
TRBV18,TRBJ2-5,.,CASSRSLAGQETQYF
TRBV20-1,TRBJ2-3,.,CSAEKGGWTDTQYF
TRBV4-2,TRBJ1-1,few,CAVGTVDNTEAFF